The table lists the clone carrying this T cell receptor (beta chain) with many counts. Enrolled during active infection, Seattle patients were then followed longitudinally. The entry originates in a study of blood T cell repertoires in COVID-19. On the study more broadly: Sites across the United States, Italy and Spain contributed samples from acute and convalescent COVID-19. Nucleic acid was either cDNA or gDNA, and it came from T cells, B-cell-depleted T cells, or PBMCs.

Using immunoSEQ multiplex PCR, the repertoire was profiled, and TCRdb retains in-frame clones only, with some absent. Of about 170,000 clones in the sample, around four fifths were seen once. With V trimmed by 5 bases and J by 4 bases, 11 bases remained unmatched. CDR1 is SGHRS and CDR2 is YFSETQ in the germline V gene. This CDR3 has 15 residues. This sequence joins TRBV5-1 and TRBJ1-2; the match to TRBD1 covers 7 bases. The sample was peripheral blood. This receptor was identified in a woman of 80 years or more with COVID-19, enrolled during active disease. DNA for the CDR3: TGCGCCAGCAGTTCAAGACAGGGAGGAAGCTATGGCTACACCTTC. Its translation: CASSSRQGGSYGYTF. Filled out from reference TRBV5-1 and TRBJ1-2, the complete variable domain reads KAGVTQTPRYLIKTRGQQVTLSCSPISGHRSVSWYQQTPGQGLQFLFEYFSETQRNKGNFPGRFSGRQFSNSRSEMNVSTLELGDSALYLCASSSRQGGSYGYTFGSGTRLTVV.